Following are 13 T cell receptor beta chains from one sample sequenced in a study of blood T cell repertoires in COVID-19. Sequencing used immunoSEQ multiplex PCR; TCRdb keeps in-frame clones, though not all of them. Altogether about 190,000 clones are present, around 85% being singletons, with the ten largest covering around 1.1%. Sequencing was done on a sample of peripheral blood. These receptors all come from a man aged 30 to 45 with acute or convalescent COVID-19.

The chain uses TRBV9 and TRBJ1-1, with a possible D match to TRBD1 (5 bases). The germline V gene has CDR1 SGDLS and CDR2 YYNGEE. CDR3 length: 17 amino acids. The V and J ends lost 0 bases and 0 bases respectively, with 15 bases between them. The CDR3 loop reads CASSVAPGQGMNTEAFF. DNA for the CDR3: TGTGCCAGCAGCGTAGCCCCCGGCCAGGGCATGAACACTGAAGCTTTCTTT.

CDR3 coding DNA: TGTGCCAGCAGTCTAAGGAACACCGGGGAGCTGTTTTTT. Encoded protein: CASSLRNTGELFF. The V and J genes are TRBV27 and TRBJ2-2; D unresolved. The CDR3 is made up of 13 amino acids. Germline V gene data show CDR1 as MNHEY and CDR2 as SMNVEV (reference sequence). V gave up 5 bases and J gave up 1 base, with 5 bases separating them.

The chain employs TRBV4-1 and TRBJ1-2; 7 bases align to TRBD1. J gave up 4 bases and V 2 bases, and 10 bases lay outside the gene matches. Germline V gene data show CDR1 as MGHRA and CDR2 as YSYEKL. This CDR3 has 16 amino acids. CDR3 region: CASSQPDRAIGYGYTF. The CDR3 coding sequence is TGCGCCAGCAGCCAACCCGACAGGGCTATTGGCTATGGCTACACCTTC.

This clone has more than one count but fewer than ten. This rearrangement joins TRBV2 to TRBJ2-7, with 9 bases lining up with TRBD1. CDR3 length: 13 residues. Germline-derived CDR1 and CDR2 are SNHLY and FYNNEI. Trimming at V came to 5 bases and at J to 5 bases, leaving 4 bases not matched to a gene. CDR3 protein: CASSTGTGNEQYF. CDR3 DNA: TGTGCCAGCAGTACCGGGACAGGGAACGAGCAGTACTTC. Drawing the rest from reference TRBV2 and TRBJ2-7, the complete variable domain is EPEVTQTPSHQVTQMGQEVILRCVPISNHLYFYWYRQILGQKVEFLVSFYNNEISEKSEIFDDQFSVERPDGSNFTLKIRSTKLEDSAMYFCASSTGTGNEQYFGPGTRLTVT.

V usage is TRBV5-1 and J usage is TRBJ1-3; 7 bases line up with TRBD1. The germline V gene encodes CDR1 SGHRS and CDR2 YFSETQ. The CDR3 extends over 16 amino acids. J lost 0 bases, V lost 2 bases, and 5 bases had no gene match. The CDR3 sequence: CASSFGQEHSGNTIYF. The CDR3 DNA reads as TGCGCCAGCAGCTTCGGACAGGAACACTCTGGAAACACCATATATTTT.

The chain combines TRBV28 with TRBJ2-4, with 15 bases lining up with TRBD2. The V gene end was trimmed by 5 bases and the J gene end by 6 bases; junction bases not matched to a gene: 5. The germline gives CDR1 MDHEN, CDR2 SYDVKM. This CDR3 is built from 16 residues. CDR3 DNA: TGTGCCAGCAGTCTCGGGACTAGCGGGGGGTCAAACATTCAGTACTTC. Its translation: CASSLGTSGGSNIQYF.

This clone has a handful of counts. At the DNA level, this CDR3 is encoded by other sequences in the same sample as well. The V gene is TRBV7-9, the J gene TRBJ1-5, with a possible D match to TRBD1 (5 bases). The germline V and J ends were trimmed by 4 bases and 1 base, with 8 bases remaining between them. Germline lookup yields CDR1 SEHNR and CDR2 FQNEAQ (reference sequence). This CDR3 contains 14 residues. CDR3 protein: CASSSGGSNQPQHF. CDR3 nucleotides: TGTGCCAGCAGCTCCGGGGGAAGCAATCAGCCCCAGCATTTT.

The chain recombines TRBV6-5 with TRBJ2-5, with a weak D call TRBD1 (7 bases). CDR3 length: 15 amino acids. The V end lost 4 bases, the J end lost 7 bases, and 19 bases lay between the germline ends. Germline V gene lookup returns CDR1 MNHEY and CDR2 SVGAGI. CDR3 in amino acids: CASSSQGGAQGTQYF. DNA for the CDR3: TGTGCCAGCAGTTCCCAGGGGGGCGCCCAGGGGACCCAGTACTTC.

This sequence joins TRBV9 and TRBJ2-1; 11 bases are a match to TRBD1. CDR1 is SGDLS, CDR2 YYNGEE, per germline. The CDR3 is made up of 16 amino acids. The ends lost 4 bases at V and 6 bases at J; junction bases unmatched: 9. The CDR3 DNA reads as TGTGCCAGCAGCCGACGTGGACAGGGGGCTGTCAATGAGCAGTTCTTC. This sequence encodes CASSRRGQGAVNEQFF.

The chain couples TRBV5-8 to TRBJ2-4; D might be TRBD2 (6 bases). This CDR3 has 12 amino acids. V gave up 4 bases and J gave up 10 bases, with 12 bases separating them. Germline CDR1 is SGHTS and CDR2 is YDEGEE. The CDR3: CASSPRTIIQYF. CDR3 bases: TGTGCCAGCAGCCCCAGGACTATTATTCAGTACTTC.

V is TRBV10-2 and J is TRBJ1-2, with TRBD1 matching over 7 bases. The CDR3 has 17 amino acids. J lost 2 bases, V lost 2 bases, and 11 bases had no gene match. Germline lookup yields CDR1 WSHSY and CDR2 SAAADI. The CDR3 nucleotides are TGCGCCAGCAGTGAGACGAAAAAGGGGGCGCCGAACTATGGCTACACCTTC. Amino acid sequence: CASSETKKGAPNYGYTF.

V gene TRBV15 combines with J gene TRBJ2-7; no reliable D call. The V gene's germline CDR1 is LNHNV and CDR2 YYDKDF (reference sequence). This CDR3 spans 14 amino acids. V was clipped by 0 bases and J by 6 bases, with 12 bases between them. CDR3 sequence reads: CATSREGDGSEQYF. The CDR3 region has the DNA TGTGCCACCAGCAGAGAGGGCGACGGAAGCGAGCAGTACTTC. The full variable domain, in which reference TRBV15 and TRBJ2-7 provide the parts outside the CDR3, is DAMVIQNPRYQVTQFGKPVTLSCSQTLNHNVMYWYQQKSSQAPKLLFHYYDKDFNNEADTPDNFQSRRPNTSFCFLDIRSPGLGDTAMYLCATSREGDGSEQYFGPGTRLTVT.

The rearrangement joins TRBV11-3 to TRBJ1-1; unclear D gene. Germline values: CDR1 SGHNT, CDR2 YENEEA. The CDR3 covers 14 residues. Trimming stripped 1 base from V and 0 bases from J, with 6 bases between. Written as DNA, the CDR3 is TGTGCCAGCAGCTTAGGAGTGATGAACACTGAAGCTTTCTTT. This sequence encodes CASSLGVMNTEAFF.